The entry that follows covers one T cell receptor (beta chain) sequence. Original methodology: Reference gene primer amplification gave nucleated cell count estimates. The assay was immunoSEQ multiplex PCR, and TCRdb's table has in-frame clones only and misses some. V and J calls and clone size are as listed in that table; D and trimming were resolved from the DNA. The data show roughly 150,000 clones, around 87% seen once. Germline V gene lookup returns CDR1 LGHNT and CDR2 FRNRAP. V shed 3 bases and J 4 bases; nucleotides not matched to a gene: 3. The CDR3 runs 16 residues. Seattle patients were enrolled during active infection and followed longitudinally. This entry is derived from a study of blood T cell repertoires in COVID-19.

The rearrangement links TRBV12-5 to TRBJ2-1, with 13 bases lining up with TRBD2. The TCR comes from a woman in her sixties or seventies with COVID-19, enrolled during active disease. The sample comprised peripheral blood. The CDR3 nucleotides are TGTGCTAGTGGTTTCCTACTAGCGGGGGGGTACAATGAGCAGTTCTTC. Translation gives CASGFLLAGGYNEQFF.